This T cell receptor (beta chain) originates from a study of response to subunit inactivated influenza vaccine. Trimming took 1 base from V and 4 from J, leaving 11 bases between them. CDR1 is SQVTM and CDR2 is ANQGSEA in the germline V gene. This CDR3 is built from 13 residues. TCRdb reprocessed the RT-PCR reads via MiXCR and lists one record per CDR3 protein. Among 600,000 to 850,000 distinct CDR3 sequences listed, approximately 14% were seen once. Material: PBMCs from blood, obtained 14 days before vaccination. The chain joins TRBV29-1 to TRBJ2-7; D is undetermined. The sequence was obtained from a man aged 45-60 years who received an inactivated influenza vaccine. The CDR3 here is CSVEVGPAYEQYF. DNA of the CDR3: TGCAGCGTTGAAGTTGGCCCGGCATACGAGCAGTACTTC.